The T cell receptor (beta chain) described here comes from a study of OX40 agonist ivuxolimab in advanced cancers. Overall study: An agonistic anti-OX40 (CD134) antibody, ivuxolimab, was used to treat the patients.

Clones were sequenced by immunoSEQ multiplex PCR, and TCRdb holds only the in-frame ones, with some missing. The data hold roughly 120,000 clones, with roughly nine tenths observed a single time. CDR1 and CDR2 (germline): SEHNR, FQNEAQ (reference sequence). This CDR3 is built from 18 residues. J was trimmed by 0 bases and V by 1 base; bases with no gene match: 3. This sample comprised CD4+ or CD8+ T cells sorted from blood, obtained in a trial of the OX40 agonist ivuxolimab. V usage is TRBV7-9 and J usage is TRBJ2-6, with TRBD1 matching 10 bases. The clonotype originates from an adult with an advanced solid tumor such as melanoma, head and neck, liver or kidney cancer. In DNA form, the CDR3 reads TGTGCCAGCAGCTTAGGGACAGGGGGTCCCTCTGGGGCCAACGTCCTGACTTTC. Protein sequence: CASSLGTGGPSGANVLTF. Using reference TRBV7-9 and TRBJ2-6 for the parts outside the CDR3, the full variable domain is DTGVSQNPRHKITKRGQNVTFRCDPISEHNRLYWYRQTLGQGPEFLTYFQNEAQLEKSRLLSDRFSAERPKGSFSTLEIQRTEQGDSAMYLCASSLGTGGPSGANVLTFGAGSRLTVL.